The entry below gives a single T cell receptor beta chain sequence along with its context. Antigen: not known. Samples left unsorted employed around 95 million PBMCs for genomic DNA. This sample is part of a study of shared clonotypes between healthy human individuals. Assay execution proceeded at the deep level. Unsorted PBMC replicate PCRs used approximately 290 ng DNA, tens of thousands of T cell genomes. Clones were read by immunoSEQ multiplex PCR, and TCRdb kept only the in-frame ones, dropping some. This sample yields about 470,000 clones, of which around 79% are seen a single time; approximately 13% belongs to the top ten. Findings of the study overall: Apart from blood, nothing was sampled; tissue repertoires likely differ.

Germline lookup yields CDR1 SGDLS and CDR2 YYNGEE. The CDR3 totals 17 residues. V was trimmed by 0 bases and J by 4 bases, leaving 14 bases between them. Input material: PBMCs. The V and J genes are TRBV9 and TRBJ2-6; no clear D gene. The source is a middle-aged woman in good health. Some clones in this sample may be carry-over from other donors' samples. The CDR3 nucleotides are TGTGCCAGCAGCGTAGATAATATGAGGTTCGGGGCCAACGTCCTGACTTTC. Amino acids: CASSVDNMRFGANVLTF.